This record concerns one T cell receptor (beta chain) sequence. What it binds is unknown. V was shortened by 5 bases and J by 6 bases, with 17 bases between the two germline ends. Per germline, CDR1 SGHTA and CDR2 FQGTGA. CDR3 length equals 14 residues. This record comes from a study of cytomegalovirus exposure and HLA in healthy donors. About the research overall: Among the roughly 400 genotyped donors, approximately 80% were placed in the Caucasian-associated ancestry cluster. Study results and caveats: Confirmation was obtained in vitro that three CMV-associated chains are specific for CMV antigens. The productive fraction for most TCR beta V segments was about 87% or about 30% in an earlier analysis.

Donors in the study were healthy people who gave bone marrow. The PCR ran on 60 Vbeta and 13 Jbeta primers. Measured with immunoSEQ multiplex PCR; TCRdb has only the in-frame clones, and not every one. The sample gives some 120,000 clones, around 81% of which show up once; under 4% is in the top ten. The chain couples TRBV7-3 to TRBJ2-7, with D perhaps matching TRBD2 (7 bases). The source is a woman aged 25 to 39 in good health and CMV-seronegative. Sequenced material: PBMCs. As DNA, the CDR3 is TGTGCCAGCAGCCCAGAGGGGGGGCTCGGCGAGCAGTACTTC. Translation gives CASSPEGGLGEQYF.